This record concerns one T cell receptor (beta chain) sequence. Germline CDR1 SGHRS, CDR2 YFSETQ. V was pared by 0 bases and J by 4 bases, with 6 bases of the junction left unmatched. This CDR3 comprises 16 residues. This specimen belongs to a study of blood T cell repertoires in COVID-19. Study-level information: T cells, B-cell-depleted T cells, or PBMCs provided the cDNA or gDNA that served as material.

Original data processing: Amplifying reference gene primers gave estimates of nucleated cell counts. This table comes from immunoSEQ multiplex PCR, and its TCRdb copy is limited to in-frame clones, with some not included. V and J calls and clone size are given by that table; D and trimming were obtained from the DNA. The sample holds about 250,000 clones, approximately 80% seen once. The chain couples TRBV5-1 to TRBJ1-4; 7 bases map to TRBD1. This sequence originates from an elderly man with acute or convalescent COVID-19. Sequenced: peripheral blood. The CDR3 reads CASSLAPAGGNEKLFF. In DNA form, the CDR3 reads TGCGCCAGCAGCTTGGCTCCGGCAGGGGGTAATGAAAAACTGTTTTTT. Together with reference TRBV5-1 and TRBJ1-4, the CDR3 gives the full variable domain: KAGVTQTPRYLIKTRGQQVTLSCSPISGHRSVSWYQQTPGQGLQFLFEYFSETQRNKGNFPGRFSGRQFSNSRSEMNVSTLELGDSALYLCASSLAPAGGNEKLFFGSGTQLSVL.